The 8 T cell receptor beta chains listed next were all sequenced from one sample in a study of T-cell reconstitution after alpha-beta-depleted transplantation in children. This sample's TCRbeta library carried unique molecular identifier barcodes. TCRdb reanalysed the PCR reads using MiXCR and keeps one entry per CDR3 protein. The data show around 78,000 distinct CDR3 sequences, 14% seen once. Here the sequenced sample was PBMCs, mostly from graft donor cells, taken 180 days after TCRalphabeta/CD19-depleted stem cell transplant. Every receptor here comes from a male patient aged 2-9 years who had a stem cell transplant for acute lymphoblastic leukemia, so the T cells may come from the graft donor.

The gene calls are TRBV5-5 and TRBJ2-1; D unclear. The CDR3 runs 14 residues. Trimming removed 2 bases at V and 5 bases at J, with 11 bases between. Germline CDR1 reads SGHKS; CDR2 reads YYEKEE (reference sequence). This CDR3 reads CASSFGLGHNEQFF. The CDR3 nucleotides read TGTGCCAGCAGCTTTGGGCTAGGTCACAATGAGCAGTTCTTC. The whole variable domain, filled in from reference TRBV5-5 and TRBJ2-1, reads DAGVTQSPTHLIKTRGQQVTLRCSPISGHKSVSWYQQVLGQGPQFIFQYYEKEERGRGNFPDRFSARQFPNYSSELNVNALLLGDSALYLCASSFGLGHNEQFFGPGTRLTVL.

The chain links TRBV2 to TRBJ2-7; D is ambiguous. The CDR3 runs to 13 residues. Germline CDR1 SNHLY, CDR2 FYNNEI. The ends were cut back, 2 bases at V and 4 bases at J, with 9 bases in the middle. The CDR3, as DNA: TGTGCCAGCAGTGAACGTCGCGGATACGAGCAGTACTTC. This translates into CASSERRGYEQYF.

There are a few counts of this clonotype. The genes are TRBV6-1 and TRBJ1-5, with D possibly matching TRBD1 (6 bases). V dropped 3 bases and J dropped 1 base, with 16 bases sitting between them. The CDR3 is made up of 17 amino acids. Germline loops: CDR1 MNHNS, CDR2 SASEGT. The CDR3 sequence: CASSERREGVSNQPQHF. The CDR3 DNA is TGTGCCAGCAGTGAGCGGCGCGAGGGGGTCAGCAATCAGCCCCAGCATTTT.

The J gene is TRBJ2-3, the V gene TRBV7-9, with TRBD1 as a possible D gene (5 bases). Germline assignment: CDR1 SEHNR and CDR2 FQNEAQ (reference sequence). The length of the CDR3 is 15 residues. Trimming left V 5 bases short and J 4 bases short, with 16 bases between. CDR3 region: CASSLQGLLPDTQYF. CDR3 coding DNA: TGTGCCAGCAGCCTCCAGGGTCTACTACCAGATACGCAGTATTTT.

This clonotype appeared a few times. The chain couples TRBV28 to TRBJ2-7, with TRBD1 as a possible D gene (6 bases). The CDR3 contains 14 residues. Trimming stripped 4 bases from V and 2 bases from J, with 12 bases between. From germline, CDR1 is MDHEN and CDR2 SYDVKM. Written as DNA, the CDR3 is TGTGCCAGCAGTTCCGGACAGAGCCCCTACGAGCAGTACTTC. This gives the protein CASSSGQSPYEQYF.

At least ten counts were recorded for this clonotype. The chain is built from TRBV6-5 and TRBJ1-2; D possibly corresponds to TRBD1 (5 bases). V lost 4 bases, J lost 8 bases, and 14 bases lay in between. This CDR3 region has 13 residues. Germline V gives CDR1 MNHEY, CDR2 SVGAGI. This CDR3 reads CASSSRGGVGYTF. DNA of the CDR3: TGTGCCAGCAGTTCCCGGGGGGGAGTAGGCTACACCTTC.

This chain joins TRBV20-1 and TRBJ2-7, with D possibly being TRBD2 (5 bases). The CDR3 is 14 residues long. V gave up 1 base and J gave up 9 bases, with 19 bases separating them. Germline V gives CDR1 DFQATT, CDR2 SNEGSKA (reference sequence). The CDR3 loop is CSARVPGGGSSQYF. CDR3 nucleotides: TGCAGTGCTAGAGTCCCCGGAGGCGGGTCCTCGCAGTACTTC.

The chain links TRBV10-3 to TRBJ1-1, with a possible D match to TRBD1 (5 bases). This CDR3 comprises 13 residues. Looked up from germline, CDR1 is ENHRY and CDR2 is SYGVKD. V was pared by 7 bases and J by 3 bases, with 12 bases between. CDR3 protein: CAITPRVDTEAFF. In DNA, the CDR3 is TGTGCCATCACTCCCAGGGTGGACACTGAAGCTTTCTTT.